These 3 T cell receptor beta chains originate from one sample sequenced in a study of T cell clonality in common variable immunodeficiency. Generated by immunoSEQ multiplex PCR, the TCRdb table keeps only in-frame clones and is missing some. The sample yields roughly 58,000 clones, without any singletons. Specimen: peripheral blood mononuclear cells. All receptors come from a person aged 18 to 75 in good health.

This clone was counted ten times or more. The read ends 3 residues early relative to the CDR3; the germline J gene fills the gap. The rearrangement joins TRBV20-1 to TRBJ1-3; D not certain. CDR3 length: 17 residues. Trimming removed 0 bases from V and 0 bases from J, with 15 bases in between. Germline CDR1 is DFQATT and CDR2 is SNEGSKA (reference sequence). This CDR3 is CSARDRVGFSSGNTIYF. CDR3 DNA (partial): TGCAGTGCTAGAGATCGAGTGGGCTTTAGCTCTGGAAACACC.

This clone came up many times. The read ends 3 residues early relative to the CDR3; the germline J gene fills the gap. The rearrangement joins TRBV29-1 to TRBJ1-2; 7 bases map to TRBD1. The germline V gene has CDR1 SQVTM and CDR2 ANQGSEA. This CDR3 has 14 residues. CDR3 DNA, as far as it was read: TGCAGCGCTGTTACGTCCGGACAGGCGAGCGGC. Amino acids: CSAVTSGQASG. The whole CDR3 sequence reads CSAVTSGQASGYTF.

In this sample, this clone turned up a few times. CDR3 sequence: CASSSVRGLQTEAFF. The sequenced part of the CDR3 DNA is TGTGCCAGCAGCTCGGTCCGGGGATTACAGACTGAA. The chain carries TRBV5-8 and TRBJ1-1; D is unresolved. The read ends 3 residues before the CDR3 terminus; that terminus is restored from the germline J gene. Trimming took off 3 bases at V and 5 bases at J, with 17 bases between the two ends. Germline-derived CDR1 and CDR2 are SGHTS and YDEGEE. The CDR3 contains 15 residues.